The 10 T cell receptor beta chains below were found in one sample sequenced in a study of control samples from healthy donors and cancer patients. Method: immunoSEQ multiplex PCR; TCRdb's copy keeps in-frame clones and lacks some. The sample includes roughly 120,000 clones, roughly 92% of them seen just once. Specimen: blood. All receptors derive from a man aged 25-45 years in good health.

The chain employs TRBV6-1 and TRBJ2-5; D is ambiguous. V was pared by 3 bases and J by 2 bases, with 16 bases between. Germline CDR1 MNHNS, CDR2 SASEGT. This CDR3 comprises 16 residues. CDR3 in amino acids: CASSDLALGNQETQYF. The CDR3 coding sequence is TGTGCCAGCAGTGACCTGGCGCTAGGGAATCAAGAGACCCAGTACTTC.

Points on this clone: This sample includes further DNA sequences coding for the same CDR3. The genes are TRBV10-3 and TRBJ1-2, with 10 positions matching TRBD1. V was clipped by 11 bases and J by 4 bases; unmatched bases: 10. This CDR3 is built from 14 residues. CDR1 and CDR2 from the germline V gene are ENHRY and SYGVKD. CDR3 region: CAVGTGVDGYGYTF. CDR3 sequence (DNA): TGTGCCGTCGGGACAGGGGTAGATGGCTATGGCTACACCTTC.

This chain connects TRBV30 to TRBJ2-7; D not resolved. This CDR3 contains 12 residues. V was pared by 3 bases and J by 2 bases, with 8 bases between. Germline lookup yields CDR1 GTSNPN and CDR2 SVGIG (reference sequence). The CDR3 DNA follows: TGTGCCTGGAGCTCAGGCCCCTACGAGCAGTACGTC. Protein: CAWSSGPYEQYV.

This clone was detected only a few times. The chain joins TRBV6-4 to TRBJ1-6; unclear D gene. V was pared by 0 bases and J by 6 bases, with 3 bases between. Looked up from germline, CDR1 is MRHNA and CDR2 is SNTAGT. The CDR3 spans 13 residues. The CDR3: CASSDSTNSPLHF. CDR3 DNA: TGTGCCAGCAGTGACTCGACTAATTCACCCCTCCACTTT.

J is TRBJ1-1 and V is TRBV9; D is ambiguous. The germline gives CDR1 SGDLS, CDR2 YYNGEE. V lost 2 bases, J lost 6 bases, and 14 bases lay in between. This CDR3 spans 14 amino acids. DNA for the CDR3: TGTGCCAGCAGCGTCGACGGAGAGTGGGCTGAAGCTTTCTTT. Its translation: CASSVDGEWAEAFF.

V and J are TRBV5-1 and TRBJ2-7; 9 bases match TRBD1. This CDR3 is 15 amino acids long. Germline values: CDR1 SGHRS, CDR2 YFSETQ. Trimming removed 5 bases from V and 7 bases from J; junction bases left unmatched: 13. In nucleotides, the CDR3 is TGCGCCAGCAGTCAAGGACAGGGGCGTCTAGCGGAGCAGTACGTC. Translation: CASSQGQGRLAEQYV.

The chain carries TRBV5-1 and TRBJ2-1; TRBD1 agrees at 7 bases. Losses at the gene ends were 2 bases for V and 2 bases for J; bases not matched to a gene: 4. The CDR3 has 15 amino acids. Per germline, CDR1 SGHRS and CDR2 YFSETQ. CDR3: CASSFSGQTYNEQFF. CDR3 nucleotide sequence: TGCGCCAGCAGCTTTTCGGGACAGACCTACAATGAGCAGTTCTTC.

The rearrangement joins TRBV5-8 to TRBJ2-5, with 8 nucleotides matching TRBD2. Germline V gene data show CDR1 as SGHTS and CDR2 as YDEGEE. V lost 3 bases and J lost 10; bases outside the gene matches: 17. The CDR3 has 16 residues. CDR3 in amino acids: CASSSIPGGGRQVQYF. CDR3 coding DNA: TGTGCCAGCAGCTCCATCCCCGGCGGGGGGCGGCAGGTCCAGTACTTC.

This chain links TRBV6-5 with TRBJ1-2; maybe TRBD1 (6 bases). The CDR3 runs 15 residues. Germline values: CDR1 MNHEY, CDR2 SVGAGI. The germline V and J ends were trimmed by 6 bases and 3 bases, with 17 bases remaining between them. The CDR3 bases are TGTGCCAGCAGATGGGACAATCTGTGGTACTATGGCTACACCTTC. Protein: CASRWDNLWYYGYTF.

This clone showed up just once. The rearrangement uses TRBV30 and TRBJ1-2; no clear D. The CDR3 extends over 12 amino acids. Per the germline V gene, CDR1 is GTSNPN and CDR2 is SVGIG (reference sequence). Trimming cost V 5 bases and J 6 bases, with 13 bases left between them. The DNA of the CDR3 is TGTGCCTGGGAGTCCCAGGCCCATGGCTACACCTTC. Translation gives CAWESQAHGYTF.